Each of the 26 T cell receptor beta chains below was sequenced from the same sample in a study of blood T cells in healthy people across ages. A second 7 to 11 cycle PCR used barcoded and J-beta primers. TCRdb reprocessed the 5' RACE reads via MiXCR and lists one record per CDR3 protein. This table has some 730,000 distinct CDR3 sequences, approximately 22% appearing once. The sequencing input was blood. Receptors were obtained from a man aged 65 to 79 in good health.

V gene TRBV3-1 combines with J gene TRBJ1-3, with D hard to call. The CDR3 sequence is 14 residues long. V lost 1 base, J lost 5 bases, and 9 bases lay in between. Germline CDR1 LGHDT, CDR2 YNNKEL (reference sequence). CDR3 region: CASSQGGGRNTIYF. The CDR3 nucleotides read TGTGCCAGCAGCCAAGGAGGAGGGCGAAACACCATATATTTT.

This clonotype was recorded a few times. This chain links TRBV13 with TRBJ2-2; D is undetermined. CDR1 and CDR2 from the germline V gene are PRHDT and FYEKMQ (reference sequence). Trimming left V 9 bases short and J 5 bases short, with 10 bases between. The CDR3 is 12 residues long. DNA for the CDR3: TGTGCCAGAACTTGGGGTACCGGGGAGCTGTTTTTT. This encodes CARTWGTGELFF.

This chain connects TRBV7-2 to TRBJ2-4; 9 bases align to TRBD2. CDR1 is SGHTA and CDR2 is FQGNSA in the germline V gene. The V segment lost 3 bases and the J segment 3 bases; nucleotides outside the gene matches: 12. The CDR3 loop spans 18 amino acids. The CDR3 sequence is CASSFSQSGRSVKNIQYF. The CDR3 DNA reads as TGTGCCAGCAGCTTTTCACAAAGCGGGAGGTCGGTCAAAAACATTCAGTACTTC.

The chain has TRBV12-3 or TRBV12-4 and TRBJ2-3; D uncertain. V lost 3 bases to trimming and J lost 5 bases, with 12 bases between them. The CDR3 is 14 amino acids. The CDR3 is CASSFASALDTQYF. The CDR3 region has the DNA TGTGCCAGCAGTTTCGCGTCGGCCTTAGATACGCAGTATTTT.

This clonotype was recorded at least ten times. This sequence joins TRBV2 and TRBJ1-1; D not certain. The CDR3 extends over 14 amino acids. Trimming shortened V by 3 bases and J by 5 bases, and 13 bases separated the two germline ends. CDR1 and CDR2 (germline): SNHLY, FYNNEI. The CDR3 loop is CASSDHGRGTEAFF. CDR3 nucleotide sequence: TGTGCCAGCAGTGATCACGGGAGAGGGACTGAAGCTTTCTTT.

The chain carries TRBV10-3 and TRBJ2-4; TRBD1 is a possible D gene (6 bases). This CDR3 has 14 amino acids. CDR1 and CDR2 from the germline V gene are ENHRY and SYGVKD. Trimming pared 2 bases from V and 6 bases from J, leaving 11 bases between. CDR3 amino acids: CAISEEGVGNIQYF. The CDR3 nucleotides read TGTGCCATCAGTGAGGAGGGGGTCGGAAACATTCAGTACTTC.

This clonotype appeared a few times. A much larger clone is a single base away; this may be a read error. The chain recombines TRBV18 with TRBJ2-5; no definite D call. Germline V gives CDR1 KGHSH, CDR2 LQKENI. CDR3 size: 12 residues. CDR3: CASPPAFETQYF. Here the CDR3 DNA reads TGTGCCAGCCCACCGGCTTTTGAGACCCAGTACTTC.

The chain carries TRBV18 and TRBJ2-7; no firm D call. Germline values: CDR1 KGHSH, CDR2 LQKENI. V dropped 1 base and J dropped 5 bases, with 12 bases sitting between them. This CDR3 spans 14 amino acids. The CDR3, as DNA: TGTGCCAGCTCACCACGCGTAGGATCTCACGAGCAGTACTTC. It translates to CASSPRVGSHEQYF.

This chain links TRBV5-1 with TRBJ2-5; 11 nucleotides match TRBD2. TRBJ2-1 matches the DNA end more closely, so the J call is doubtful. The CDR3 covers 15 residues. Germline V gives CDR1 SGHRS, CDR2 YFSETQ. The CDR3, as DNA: TGCGCCAGCAGCTTGGGGCTAGCGGGGGGTTGGGAGCAGTTCTTC. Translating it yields CASSLGLAGGWEQFF.

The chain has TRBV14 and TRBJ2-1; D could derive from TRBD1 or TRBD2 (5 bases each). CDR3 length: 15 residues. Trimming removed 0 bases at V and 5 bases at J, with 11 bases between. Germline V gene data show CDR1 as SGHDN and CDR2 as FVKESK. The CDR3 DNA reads TGTGCCAGCAGCCAAGAGGGACGGATGAACAATGAGCAGTTCTTC. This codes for CASSQEGRMNNEQFF.

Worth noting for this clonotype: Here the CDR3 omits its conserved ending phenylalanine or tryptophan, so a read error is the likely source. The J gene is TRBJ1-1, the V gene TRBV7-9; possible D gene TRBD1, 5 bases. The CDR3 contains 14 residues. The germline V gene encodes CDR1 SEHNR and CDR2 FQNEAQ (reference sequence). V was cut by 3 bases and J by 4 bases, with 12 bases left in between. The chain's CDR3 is CASSFIEGLTEAFL. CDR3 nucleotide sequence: TGTGCCAGCAGCTTCATCGAGGGGCTCACTGAAGCTTTCCTT.

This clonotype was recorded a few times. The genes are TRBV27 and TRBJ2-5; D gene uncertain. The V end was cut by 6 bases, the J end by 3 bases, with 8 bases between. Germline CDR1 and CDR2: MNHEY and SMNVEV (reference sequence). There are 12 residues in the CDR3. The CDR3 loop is CASRKRKETQYF. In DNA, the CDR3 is TGTGCCAGCAGAAAAAGGAAAGAGACCCAGTACTTC.

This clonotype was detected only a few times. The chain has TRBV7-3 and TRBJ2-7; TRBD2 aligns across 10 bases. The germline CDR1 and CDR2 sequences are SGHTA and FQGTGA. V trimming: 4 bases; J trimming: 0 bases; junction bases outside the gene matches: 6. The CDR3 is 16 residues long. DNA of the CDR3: TGTGCCAGCAGCTCGACACTAGCGGGGAGCTCCTACGAGCAGTACGTC. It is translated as CASSSTLAGSSYEQYV.

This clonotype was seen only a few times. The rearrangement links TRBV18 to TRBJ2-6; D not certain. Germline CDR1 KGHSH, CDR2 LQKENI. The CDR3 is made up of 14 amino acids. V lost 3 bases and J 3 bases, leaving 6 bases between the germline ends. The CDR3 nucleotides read TGTGCCAGCTCACCTAGAGATGGGGCCAACGTCCTGACTTTC. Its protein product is CASSPRDGANVLTF.

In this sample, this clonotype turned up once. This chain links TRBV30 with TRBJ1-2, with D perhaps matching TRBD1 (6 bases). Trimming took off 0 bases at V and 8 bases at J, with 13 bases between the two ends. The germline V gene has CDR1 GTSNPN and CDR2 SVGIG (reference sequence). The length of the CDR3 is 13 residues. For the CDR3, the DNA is TGTGCCTGGAGTGTACAGGGTTTTTGGGGCTACACCTTC. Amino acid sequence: CAWSVQGFWGYTF.

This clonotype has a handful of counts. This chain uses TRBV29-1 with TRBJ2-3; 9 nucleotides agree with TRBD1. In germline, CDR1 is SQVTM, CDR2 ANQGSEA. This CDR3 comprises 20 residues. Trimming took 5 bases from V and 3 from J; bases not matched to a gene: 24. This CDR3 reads CSVPFSWGLGPGTGTDTQYF. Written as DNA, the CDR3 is TGCAGCGTTCCCTTTTCCTGGGGCCTTGGACCCGGGACAGGGACAGATACGCAGTATTTT.

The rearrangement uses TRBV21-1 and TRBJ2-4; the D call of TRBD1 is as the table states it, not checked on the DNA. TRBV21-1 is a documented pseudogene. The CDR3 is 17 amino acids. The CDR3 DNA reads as TGTGCCAGCAGCAAAGCAAGCTGGCACACCCGGTGGGTCATTCAGTACTTC. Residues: CASSKASWHTRWVIQYF.

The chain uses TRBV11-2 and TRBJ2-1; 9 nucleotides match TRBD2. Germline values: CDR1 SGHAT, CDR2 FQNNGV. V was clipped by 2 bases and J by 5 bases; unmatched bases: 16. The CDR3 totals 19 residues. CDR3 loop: CASSLINSGGATKNNEQFF. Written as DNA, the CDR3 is TGTGCCAGCAGCTTAATTAATAGCGGGGGAGCGACGAAAAACAATGAGCAGTTCTTC.

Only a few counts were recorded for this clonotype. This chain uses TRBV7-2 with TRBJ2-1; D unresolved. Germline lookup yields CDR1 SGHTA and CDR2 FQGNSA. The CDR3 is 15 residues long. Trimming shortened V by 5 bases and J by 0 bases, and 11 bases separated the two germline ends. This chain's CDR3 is CASSHKRPSYNEQFF. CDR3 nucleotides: TGTGCCAGCAGCCACAAGCGTCCCTCCTACAATGAGCAGTTCTTC.

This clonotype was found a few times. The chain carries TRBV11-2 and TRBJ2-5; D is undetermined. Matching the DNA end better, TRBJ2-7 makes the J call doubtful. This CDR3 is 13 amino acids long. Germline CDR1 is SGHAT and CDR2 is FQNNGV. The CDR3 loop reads CASSLSLSYEQYV. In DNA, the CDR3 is TGTGCCAGCAGCTTATCCCTCTCCTACGAGCAGTACGTC.

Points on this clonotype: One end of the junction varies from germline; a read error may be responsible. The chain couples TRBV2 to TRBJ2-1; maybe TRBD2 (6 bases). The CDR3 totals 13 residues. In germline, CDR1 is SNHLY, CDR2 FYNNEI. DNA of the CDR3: TGTGCCAGCAGCCTGCTGGCGGGGCCTGACACATCCTTC. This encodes CASSLLAGPDTSF.

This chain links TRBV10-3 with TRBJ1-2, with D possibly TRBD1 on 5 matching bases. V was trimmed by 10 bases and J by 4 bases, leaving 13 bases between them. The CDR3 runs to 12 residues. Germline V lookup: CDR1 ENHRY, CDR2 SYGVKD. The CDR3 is CATRGRGYGYTF. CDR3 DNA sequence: TGTGCCACCCGGGGACGGGGCTATGGCTACACCTTC.

Written as DNA, the CDR3 is TGTGCCAGCAGCCCGGGACTAGCGGGAGTTAGTGGGAAGCAGTTCTTC. Amino acid sequence: CASSPGLAGVSGKQFF. J is TRBJ2-7 and V is TRBV7-2; 14 bases are a match to TRBD2. Near its end, the DNA agrees better with TRBJ2-1, so the J call may be wrong. This CDR3 is built from 16 residues. Germline V gives CDR1 SGHTA, CDR2 FQGNSA.

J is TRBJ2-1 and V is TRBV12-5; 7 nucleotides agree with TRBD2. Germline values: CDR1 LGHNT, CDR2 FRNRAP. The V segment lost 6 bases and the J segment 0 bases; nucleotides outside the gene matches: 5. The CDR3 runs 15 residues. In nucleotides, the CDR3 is TGTGCTAGTGGGGGGGGGTTGAGCTCCTACAATGAGCAGTTCTTC. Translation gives CASGGGLSSYNEQFF. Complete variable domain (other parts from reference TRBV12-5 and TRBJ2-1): DARVTQTPRHKVTEMGQEVTMRCQPILGHNTVFWYRQTMMQGLELLAYFRNRAPLDDSGMPKDRFSAEMPDATLATLKIQPSEPRDSAVYFCASGGGLSSYNEQFFGPGTRLTVL.

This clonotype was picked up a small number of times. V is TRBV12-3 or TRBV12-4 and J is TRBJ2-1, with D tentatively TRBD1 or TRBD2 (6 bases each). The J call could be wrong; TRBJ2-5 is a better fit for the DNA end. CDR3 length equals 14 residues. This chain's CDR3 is CASSFMGGVETQYF. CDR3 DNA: TGTGCCAGCAGTTTTATGGGGGGCGTCGAGACCCAGTACTTC.

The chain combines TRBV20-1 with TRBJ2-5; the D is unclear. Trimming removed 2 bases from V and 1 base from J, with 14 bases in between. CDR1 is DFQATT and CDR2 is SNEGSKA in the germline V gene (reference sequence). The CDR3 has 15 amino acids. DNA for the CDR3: TGCAGTGCTAGAAGGGCTGGGGAAGCCCAAGAGACCCAGTACTTC. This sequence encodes CSARRAGEAQETQYF.